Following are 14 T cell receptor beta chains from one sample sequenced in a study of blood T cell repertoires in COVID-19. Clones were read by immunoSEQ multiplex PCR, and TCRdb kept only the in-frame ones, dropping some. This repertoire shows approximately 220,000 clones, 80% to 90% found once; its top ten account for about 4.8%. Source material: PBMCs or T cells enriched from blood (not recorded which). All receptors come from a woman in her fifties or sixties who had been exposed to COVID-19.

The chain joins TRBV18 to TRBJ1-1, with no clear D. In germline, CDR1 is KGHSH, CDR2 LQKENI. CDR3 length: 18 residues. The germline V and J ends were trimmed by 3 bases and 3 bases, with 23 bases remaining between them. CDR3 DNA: TGTGCCAGCTCACCGCGTACTCGAATGGAGGTTTCGTACACTGAAGCTTTCTTT. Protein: CASSPRTRMEVSYTEAFF.

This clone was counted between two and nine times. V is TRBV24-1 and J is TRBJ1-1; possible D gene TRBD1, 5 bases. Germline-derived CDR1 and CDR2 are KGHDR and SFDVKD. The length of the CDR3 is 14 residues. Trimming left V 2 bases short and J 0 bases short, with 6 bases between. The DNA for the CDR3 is TGTGCCACCAGTGATTCAGGGCTGAACACTGAAGCTTTCTTT. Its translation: CATSDSGLNTEAFF.

The CDR3 is CASSLGLNTEAFF. CDR3 coding DNA: TGTGCCAGCAGTTTAGGTCTAAACACTGAAGCTTTCTTT. The rearrangement links TRBV27 to TRBJ1-1; D gene ambiguous. The CDR3 runs to 13 residues. Trimming shortened V by 2 bases and J by 2 bases, and 6 bases separated the two germline ends. CDR1 MNHEY and CDR2 SMNVEV come from the germline V gene (reference sequence).

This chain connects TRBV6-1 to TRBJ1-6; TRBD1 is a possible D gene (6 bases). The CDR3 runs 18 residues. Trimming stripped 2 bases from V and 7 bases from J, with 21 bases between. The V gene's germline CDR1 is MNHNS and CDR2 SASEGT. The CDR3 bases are TGTGCCAGCAGTGAACGAGGTGCAGGGGATCTTCCCAATTCACCCCTCCACTTT. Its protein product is CASSERGAGDLPNSPLHF.

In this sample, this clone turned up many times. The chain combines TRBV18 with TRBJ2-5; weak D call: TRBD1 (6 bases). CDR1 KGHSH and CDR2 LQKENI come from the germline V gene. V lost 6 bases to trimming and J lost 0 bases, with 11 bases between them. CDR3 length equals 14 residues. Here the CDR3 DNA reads TGTGCCAGCTCCCCAACAGGGAACCAAGAGACCCAGTACTTC. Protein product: CASSPTGNQETQYF.

CDR3 protein: CASSSTTLTGGYTF. The CDR3 coding sequence is TGTGCCAGCAGCTCGACTACCTTAACGGGTGGCTACACCTTC. The chain links TRBV9 to TRBJ1-2; D is undetermined. This CDR3 is 14 amino acids long. CDR1 is SGDLS and CDR2 is YYNGEE in the germline V gene. The ends were cut back, 4 bases at V and 7 bases at J, with 17 bases in the middle.

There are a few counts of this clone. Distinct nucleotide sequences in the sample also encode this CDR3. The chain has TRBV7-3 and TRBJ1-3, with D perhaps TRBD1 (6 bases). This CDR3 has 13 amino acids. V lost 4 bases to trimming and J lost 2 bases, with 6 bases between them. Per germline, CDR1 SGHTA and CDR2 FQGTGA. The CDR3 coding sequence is TGTGCCAGCAGCTCAGGGGCTGGAAACACCATATATTTT. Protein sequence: CASSSGAGNTIYF.

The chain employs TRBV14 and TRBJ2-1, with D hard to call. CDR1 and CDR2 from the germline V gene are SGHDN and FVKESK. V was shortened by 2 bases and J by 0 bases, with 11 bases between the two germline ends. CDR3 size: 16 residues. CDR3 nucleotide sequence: TGTGCCAGCAGCCAACCCCCCACTACCTCCTACAATGAGCAGTTCTTC. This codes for CASSQPPTTSYNEQFF. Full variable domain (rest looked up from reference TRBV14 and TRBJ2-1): EAGVTQFPSHSVIEKGQTVTLRCDPISGHDNLYWYRRVMGKEIKFLLHFVKESKQDESGMPNNRFLAERTGGTYSTLKVQPAELEDSGVYFCASSQPPTTSYNEQFFGPGTRLTVL.

Here the CDR3 DNA reads TGTGCCAGCAGCCTACGGACAGGGGTAGGCTACACCTTC. The encoded protein is CASSLRTGVGYTF. This rearrangement joins TRBV12-3 or TRBV12-4 to TRBJ1-2, with 9 bases that match TRBD1. After removal of 6 bases from V and 8 bases from J, the junction contained 7 bases not matched to a gene. This CDR3 has 13 residues.

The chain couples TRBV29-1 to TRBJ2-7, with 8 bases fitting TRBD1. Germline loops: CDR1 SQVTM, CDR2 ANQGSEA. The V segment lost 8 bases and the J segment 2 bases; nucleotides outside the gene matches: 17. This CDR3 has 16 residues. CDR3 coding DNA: TGCAGCTTCATGGGGGTGCCGGGACAGGCCCCCTACGAGCAGTACTTC. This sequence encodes CSFMGVPGQAPYEQYF.

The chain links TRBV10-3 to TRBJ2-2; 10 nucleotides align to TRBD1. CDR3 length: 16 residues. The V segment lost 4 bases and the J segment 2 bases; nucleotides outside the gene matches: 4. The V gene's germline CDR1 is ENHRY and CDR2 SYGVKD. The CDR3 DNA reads TGTGCCATCAGTGTTGACAGGGGGCCCAACACCGGGGAGCTGTTTTTT. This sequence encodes CAISVDRGPNTGELFF.

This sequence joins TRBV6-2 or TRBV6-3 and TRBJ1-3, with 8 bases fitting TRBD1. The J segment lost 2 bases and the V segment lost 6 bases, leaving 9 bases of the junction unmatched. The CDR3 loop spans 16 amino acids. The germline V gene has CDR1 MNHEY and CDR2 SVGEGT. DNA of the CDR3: TGTGCCAGCAGCCCCGACCTGGACAGGGCTGGAAACACCATATATTTT. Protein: CASSPDLDRAGNTIYF.

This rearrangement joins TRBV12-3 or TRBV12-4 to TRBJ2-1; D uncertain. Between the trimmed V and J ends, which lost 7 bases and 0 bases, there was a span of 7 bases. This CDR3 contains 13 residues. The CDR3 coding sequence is TGTGCCAGCACTAATAGCTCCTACAATGAGCAGTTCTTC. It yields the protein CASTNSSYNEQFF.

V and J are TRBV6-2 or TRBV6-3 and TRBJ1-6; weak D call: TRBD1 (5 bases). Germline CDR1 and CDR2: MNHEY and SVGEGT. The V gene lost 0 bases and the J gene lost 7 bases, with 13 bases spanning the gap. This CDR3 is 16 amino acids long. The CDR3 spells CASSYSKPGGNSPLHF. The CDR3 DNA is TGTGCCAGCAGTTACTCGAAACCGGGGGGAAATTCACCCCTCCACTTT.